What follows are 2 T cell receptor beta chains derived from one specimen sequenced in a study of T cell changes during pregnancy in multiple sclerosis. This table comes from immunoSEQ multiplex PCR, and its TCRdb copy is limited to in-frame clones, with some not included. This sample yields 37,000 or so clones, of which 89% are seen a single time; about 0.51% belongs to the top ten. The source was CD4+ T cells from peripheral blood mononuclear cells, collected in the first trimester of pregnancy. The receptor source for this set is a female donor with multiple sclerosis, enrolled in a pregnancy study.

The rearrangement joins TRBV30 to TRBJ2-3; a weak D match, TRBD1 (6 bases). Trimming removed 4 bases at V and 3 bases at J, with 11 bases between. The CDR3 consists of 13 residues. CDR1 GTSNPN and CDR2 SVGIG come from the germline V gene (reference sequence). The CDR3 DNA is TGTGCCTGGACCAGGGGTAGAACAGATACGCAGTATTTT. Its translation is CAWTRGRTDTQYF.

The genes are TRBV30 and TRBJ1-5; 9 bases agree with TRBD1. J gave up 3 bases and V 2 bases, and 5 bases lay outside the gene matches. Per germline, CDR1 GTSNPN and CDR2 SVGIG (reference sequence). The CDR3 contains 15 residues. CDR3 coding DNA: TGTGCCTGGAGTAGCGGACAGGGGAACAATCAGCCCCAGCATTTT. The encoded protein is CAWSSGQGNNQPQHF.